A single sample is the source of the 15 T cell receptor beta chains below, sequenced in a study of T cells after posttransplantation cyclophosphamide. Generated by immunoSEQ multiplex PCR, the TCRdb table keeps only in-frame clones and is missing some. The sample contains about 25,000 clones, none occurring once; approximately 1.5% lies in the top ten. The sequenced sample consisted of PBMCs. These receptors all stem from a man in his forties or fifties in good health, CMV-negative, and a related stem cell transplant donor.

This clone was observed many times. CDR3 sequence (DNA): TGTGCCAGCAGTGTCGGGGGGCGCAATCAGCCCCAGCATTTT. Its protein product is CASSVGGRNQPQHF. The chain employs TRBV6-1 and TRBJ1-5, with D perhaps matching TRBD1 (6 bases). V lost 4 bases and J lost 2, with 9 bases in between. Germline CDR1 and CDR2: MNHNS and SASEGT. CDR3 size: 14 residues.

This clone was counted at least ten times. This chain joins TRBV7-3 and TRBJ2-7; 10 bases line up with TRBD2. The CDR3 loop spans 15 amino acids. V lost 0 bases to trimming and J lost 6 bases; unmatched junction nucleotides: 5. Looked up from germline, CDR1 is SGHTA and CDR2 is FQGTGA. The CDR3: CASSLTGTSAGEQYF. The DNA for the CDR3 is TGTGCCAGCAGCTTAACCGGGACTAGCGCGGGCGAGCAGTACTTC.

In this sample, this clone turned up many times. CDR3 nucleotide sequence: TGTGCCAGCAGCTTAGACAGCTATGGCTACACCTTC. As protein: CASSLDSYGYTF. This sequence joins TRBV7-3 and TRBJ1-2; D might be TRBD1 (5 bases). V was trimmed by 2 bases and J by 4 bases, leaving 5 bases between them. CDR1 and CDR2 from the germline V gene are SGHTA and FQGTGA. This CDR3 region has 12 residues.

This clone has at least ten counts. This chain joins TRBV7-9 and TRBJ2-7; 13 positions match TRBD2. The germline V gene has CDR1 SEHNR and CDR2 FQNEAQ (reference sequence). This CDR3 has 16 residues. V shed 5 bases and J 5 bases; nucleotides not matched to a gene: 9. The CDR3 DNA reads TGTGCCAGCAGCCGGACTAGCGGGAGTTCGGGGAACGAGCAGTACTTC. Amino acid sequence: CASSRTSGSSGNEQYF.

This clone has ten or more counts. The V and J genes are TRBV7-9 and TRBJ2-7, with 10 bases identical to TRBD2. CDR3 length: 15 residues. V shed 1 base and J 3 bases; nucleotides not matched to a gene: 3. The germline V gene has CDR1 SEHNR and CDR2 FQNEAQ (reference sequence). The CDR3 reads CASSLVASGSYEQYF. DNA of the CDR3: TGTGCCAGCAGCTTAGTCGCTAGCGGGAGCTACGAGCAGTACTTC.

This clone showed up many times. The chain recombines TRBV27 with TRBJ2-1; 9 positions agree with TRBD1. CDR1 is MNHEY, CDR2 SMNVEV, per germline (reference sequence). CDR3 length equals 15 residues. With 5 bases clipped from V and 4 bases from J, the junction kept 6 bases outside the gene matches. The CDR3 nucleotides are TGTGCCAGCAGTCGTCTCGGGACAGGGTACAATGAGCAGTTCTTC. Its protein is CASSRLGTGYNEQFF.

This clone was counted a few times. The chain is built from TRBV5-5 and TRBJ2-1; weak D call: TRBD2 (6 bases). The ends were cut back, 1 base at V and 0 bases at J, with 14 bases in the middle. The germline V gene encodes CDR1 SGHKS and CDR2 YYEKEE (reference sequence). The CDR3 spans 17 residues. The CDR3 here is CASSLLGGASSYNEQFF. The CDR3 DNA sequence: TGTGCCAGCAGCTTGTTAGGAGGGGCCAGCTCCTACAATGAGCAGTTCTTC.

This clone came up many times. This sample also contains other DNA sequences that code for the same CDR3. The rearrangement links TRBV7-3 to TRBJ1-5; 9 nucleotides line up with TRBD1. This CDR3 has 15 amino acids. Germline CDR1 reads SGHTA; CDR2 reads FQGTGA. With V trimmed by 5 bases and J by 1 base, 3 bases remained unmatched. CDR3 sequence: CASSGQGTSNQPQHF. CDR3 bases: TGTGCCAGCAGCGGACAGGGGACGAGCAATCAGCCCCAGCATTTT.

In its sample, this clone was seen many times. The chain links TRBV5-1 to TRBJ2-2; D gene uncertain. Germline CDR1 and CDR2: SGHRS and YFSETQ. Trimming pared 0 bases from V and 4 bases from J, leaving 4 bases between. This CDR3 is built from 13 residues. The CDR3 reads CASSLVSTGELFF. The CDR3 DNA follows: TGCGCCAGCAGCTTGGTGAGCACCGGGGAGCTGTTTTTT.

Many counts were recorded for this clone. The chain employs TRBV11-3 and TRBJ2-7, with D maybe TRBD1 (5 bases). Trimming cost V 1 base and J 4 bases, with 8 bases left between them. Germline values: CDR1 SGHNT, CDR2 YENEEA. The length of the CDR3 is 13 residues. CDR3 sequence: CASSLAQGYEQYF. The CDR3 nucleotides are TGTGCCAGCAGCTTAGCCCAGGGTTACGAGCAGTACTTC.

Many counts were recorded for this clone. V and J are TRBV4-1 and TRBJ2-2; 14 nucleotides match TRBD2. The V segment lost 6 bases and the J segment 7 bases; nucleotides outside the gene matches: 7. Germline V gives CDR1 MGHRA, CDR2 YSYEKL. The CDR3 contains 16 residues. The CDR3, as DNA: TGCGCCAGCAGGGGACTAGCGGGAGATCGTGGCGGGGAGCTGTTTTTT. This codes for CASRGLAGDRGGELFF.

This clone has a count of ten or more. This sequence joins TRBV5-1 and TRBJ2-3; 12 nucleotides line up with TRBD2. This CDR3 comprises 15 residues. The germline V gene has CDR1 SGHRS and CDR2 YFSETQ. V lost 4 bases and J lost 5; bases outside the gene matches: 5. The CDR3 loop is CASSLLAGGQDTQYF. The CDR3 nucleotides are TGCGCCAGCAGCCTCCTAGCGGGGGGGCAAGATACGCAGTATTTT. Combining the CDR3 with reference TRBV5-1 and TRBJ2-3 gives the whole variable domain KAGVTQTPRYLIKTRGQQVTLSCSPISGHRSVSWYQQTPGQGLQFLFEYFSETQRNKGNFPGRFSGRQFSNSRSEMNVSTLELGDSALYLCASSLLAGGQDTQYFGPGTRLTVL.

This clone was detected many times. CDR3 coding DNA: TGTGCCAGTAGTATCAACAGGGGACTTGGCTACACCTTC. It translates to CASSINRGLGYTF. The chain links TRBV19 to TRBJ1-2, with 7 bases that match TRBD1. The length of the CDR3 is 13 residues. Germline loops: CDR1 LNHDA, CDR2 SQIVND (reference sequence). The J segment lost 7 bases and the V segment lost 3 bases, leaving 5 bases of the junction unmatched. Variable domain in full (rest from reference TRBV19 and TRBJ1-2): DGGITQSPKYLFRKEGQNVTLSCEQNLNHDAMYWYRQDPGQGLRLIYYSQIVNDFQKGDIAEGYSVSREKKESFPLTVTSAQKNPTAFYLCASSINRGLGYTFGSGTRLTVV.

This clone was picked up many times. DNA for the CDR3: TGCGCCAGCAGCTTACTGGGGGGGCAAGGTCAGCCCCAGCATTTT. Amino acids: CASSLLGGQGQPQHF. This sequence joins TRBV5-1 and TRBJ1-5; tentative D call: TRBD1 (6 bases). V dropped 2 bases and J dropped 6 bases, with 15 bases sitting between them. The CDR3 covers 15 residues. Germline lookup yields CDR1 SGHRS and CDR2 YFSETQ.

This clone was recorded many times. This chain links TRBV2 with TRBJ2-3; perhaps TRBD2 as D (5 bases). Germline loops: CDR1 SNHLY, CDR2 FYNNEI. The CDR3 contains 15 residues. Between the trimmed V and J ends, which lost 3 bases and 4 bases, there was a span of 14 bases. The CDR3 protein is CASSDRAAASDTQYF. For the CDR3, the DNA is TGTGCCAGCAGTGATCGGGCAGCGGCCTCAGATACGCAGTATTTT. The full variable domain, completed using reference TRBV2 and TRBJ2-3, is EPEVTQTPSHQVTQMGQEVILRCVPISNHLYFYWYRQILGQKVEFLVSFYNNEISEKSEIFDDQFSVERPDGSNFTLKIRSTKLEDSAMYFCASSDRAAASDTQYFGPGTRLTVL.